The 22 T cell receptor beta chains listed next were all sequenced from one sample in a study of beta chain features in type 1 diabetes. What was sequenced were expressed TCRB transcripts, since all of the isolated RNA had been reverse transcribed. The table came from immunoSEQ multiplex PCR; TCRdb's copy has only in-frame clones and leaves some out. The repertoire includes 200,000 to 250,000 clones, about 10% of them detected once, and just under 0.035% sits in the top ten. The sequencing input was naive CD4+ T cells from blood. Source of these receptors: a woman aged 18-29 years in good health.

This sequence joins TRBV7-9 and TRBJ2-3; unclear D gene. Germline V gene data show CDR1 as SEHNR and CDR2 as FQNEAQ (reference sequence). The V gene lost 4 bases and the J gene lost 1 base, with 18 bases spanning the gap. The length of the CDR3 is 17 residues. The CDR3 region is CASSSRVSNLGTDTQYF. As DNA, the CDR3 is TGTGCCAGCAGCTCACGTGTCTCCAACTTAGGCACAGATACGCAGTATTTT. Using reference TRBV7-9 and TRBJ2-3 for the parts outside the CDR3, the full variable domain is DTGVSQNPRHKITKRGQNVTFRCDPISEHNRLYWYRQTLGQGPEFLTYFQNEAQLEKSRLLSDRFSAERPKGSFSTLEIQRTEQGDSAMYLCASSSRVSNLGTDTQYFGPGTRLTVL.

This clone was counted many times. The chain has TRBV7-9 and TRBJ2-1; a possible D gene is TRBD1 (6 bases). The V end lost 1 base, the J end lost 6 bases, and 10 bases lay between the germline ends. The germline V gene encodes CDR1 SEHNR and CDR2 FQNEAQ (reference sequence). The length of the CDR3 is 14 residues. The CDR3 here is CASSLVVGGNEQFF. The CDR3 coding sequence is TGTGCCAGCAGCTTAGTGGTAGGGGGCAATGAGCAGTTCTTC.

The chain employs TRBV6-1 and TRBJ1-4; possibly TRBD1 for D (6 bases). The ends were cut back, 6 bases at V and 4 bases at J, with 9 bases in the middle. Germline V gene lookup returns CDR1 MNHNS and CDR2 SASEGT. This CDR3 is 13 amino acids long. The CDR3 DNA sequence: TGTGCCAGCAGAGACAGGTTTAATGAAAAACTGTTTTTT. Its translation is CASRDRFNEKLFF.

For this clone: The same CDR3 arises from other DNA sequences in this sample as well. The rearrangement joins TRBV5-1 to TRBJ2-7; D ambiguous. The ends were cut back, 0 bases at V and 6 bases at J, with 4 bases in the middle. In germline, CDR1 is SGHRS, CDR2 YFSETQ. This CDR3 has 11 amino acids. CDR3 in DNA: TGCGCCAGCAGCTTGGCCGGCGAGCAGTACTTC. It yields the protein CASSLAGEQYF.

This clone occurred a few times. This sequence joins TRBV30 and TRBJ1-1; D not certain. CDR1 is GTSNPN, CDR2 SVGIG, per germline (reference sequence). With 0 bases removed from V and 0 bases from J, the gap between germline ends came to 8 bases. The CDR3 spans 14 residues. CDR3 sequence reads: CAWSVQSVNTEAFF. The DNA for the CDR3 is TGTGCCTGGAGTGTACAGTCAGTGAACACTGAAGCTTTCTTT.

The chain recombines TRBV30 with TRBJ2-7; D possibly corresponds to TRBD1 (6 bases). CDR1 is GTSNPN, CDR2 SVGIG, per germline (reference sequence). CDR3 size: 11 residues. V lost 5 bases and J 3 bases, leaving 8 bases between the germline ends. CDR3 nucleotides: TGTGCCTGGGGGACACTCTACGAGCAGTACTTC. Translated: CAWGTLYEQYF.

This rearrangement joins TRBV5-6 to TRBJ2-3, with TRBD2 as a possible D gene (5 bases). Germline V lookup: CDR1 SGHDT, CDR2 YYEEEE. The CDR3 is 16 amino acids. V lost 5 bases, J lost 0 bases, and 16 bases lay in between. The CDR3 protein is CASSQSRAASTDTQYF. The CDR3 DNA reads TGTGCCAGCAGTCAATCCAGAGCGGCTAGCACAGATACGCAGTATTTT.

The chain employs TRBV9 and TRBJ2-2; D ambiguous. This CDR3 has 14 residues. Germline assignment: CDR1 SGDLS and CDR2 YYNGEE. Trimming pared 1 base from V and 8 bases from J, leaving 12 bases between. The CDR3 DNA reads as TGTGCCAGCAGCGTAAAAGGAGTAGCAGGGGAGCTGTTTTTT. This gives the protein CASSVKGVAGELFF.

The chain recombines TRBV18 with TRBJ2-3; the match to TRBD1 covers 9 bases. CDR1 and CDR2 from the germline V gene are KGHSH and LQKENI. Trimming removed 3 bases from V and 1 base from J; junction bases left unmatched: 5. The CDR3 runs 16 residues. DNA of the CDR3: TGTGCCAGCTCACCCCTAACAGGGGGCCGCACAGATACGCAGTATTTT. The encoded protein is CASSPLTGGRTDTQYF.

CDR3 coding DNA: TGTGCCAGCAGCCGTACAGGGGGCATCGGAGGGAACACTGAAGCTTTCTTT. As protein: CASSRTGGIGGNTEAFF. The chain couples TRBV7-3 to TRBJ1-1, with 9 bases lining up with TRBD1. Looked up from germline, CDR1 is SGHTA and CDR2 is FQGTGA. This CDR3 comprises 17 residues. Losses at the gene ends were 5 bases for V and 1 base for J; bases not matched to a gene: 11.

The table lists this clone with a few counts. CDR3 residues: CASSLGRLDTDNEQFF. The CDR3 DNA follows: TGTGCCAGCAGCTTAGGCCGGCTAGATACGGACAATGAGCAGTTCTTC. The chain uses TRBV7-9 and TRBJ2-1; D gene ambiguous. V gave up 1 base and J gave up 5 bases, with 15 bases separating them. The CDR3 is 16 amino acids. Looked up from germline, CDR1 is SEHNR and CDR2 is FQNEAQ (reference sequence).

This clone was observed a few times. This sequence joins TRBV19 and TRBJ2-1; 10 nucleotides match TRBD1. This CDR3 has 15 amino acids. The germline gives CDR1 LNHDA, CDR2 SQIVND (reference sequence). Germline trimming cut 9 bases from V and 8 bases from J; bases unmatched to any gene: 13. The CDR3 DNA follows: TGTGCCAGCGTCCCGAGACAGGGGGCGAAGGATGAGCAGTTCTTC. Protein product: CASVPRQGAKDEQFF.

The chain couples TRBV30 to TRBJ1-2; possible D gene TRBD1, 5 bases. Trimming removed 4 bases from V and 8 bases from J, with 14 bases in between. CDR3 size: 12 residues. Germline V CDR1 and CDR2: GTSNPN, SVGIG (reference sequence). This CDR3 is CAWNPGSAGYTF. The CDR3 coding sequence is TGTGCCTGGAATCCAGGGTCGGCGGGCTACACCTTC.

This clone has only a few counts. This chain uses TRBV19 with TRBJ1-5; D remains ambiguous. CDR3 length: 14 residues. CDR1 and CDR2 (germline): LNHDA, SQIVND (reference sequence). V was trimmed by 7 bases and J by 3 bases, leaving 13 bases between them. For the CDR3, the DNA is TGTGCCAGTACCCCCTCAGGAATCAATCAGCCCCAGCATTTT. Its protein product is CASTPSGINQPQHF.

A few counts support this clone. V usage is TRBV12-5 and J usage is TRBJ2-7, with D maybe TRBD2 (5 bases). This CDR3 region has 15 residues. The ends were cut back, 6 bases at V and 3 bases at J, with 18 bases in the middle. Germline V gene data show CDR1 as LGHNT and CDR2 as FRNRAP. CDR3 loop: CASGPPGWEYYEQYF. CDR3 nucleotide sequence: TGTGCTAGTGGCCCACCGGGGTGGGAGTACTACGAGCAGTACTTC.

This clone appeared a few times. This chain links TRBV30 with TRBJ1-2, with D tentatively TRBD1 (6 bases). V was cut by 0 bases and J by 3 bases, with 11 bases left in between. CDR3 size: 14 residues. Germline V CDR1 and CDR2: GTSNPN, SVGIG (reference sequence). The chain's CDR3 is CAWSVGQSHYGYTF. The CDR3, as DNA: TGTGCCTGGAGTGTGGGACAAAGTCACTATGGCTACACCTTC.

V is TRBV7-9 and J is TRBJ2-4; D not certain. The CDR3 runs 15 residues. Trimming took 6 bases from V and 0 from J, leaving 12 bases between them. Germline V gene data show CDR1 as SEHNR and CDR2 as FQNEAQ (reference sequence). The CDR3 reads CASSSLLLAKNIQYF. The CDR3 DNA is TGTGCCAGCAGTTCCCTTCTCCTAGCCAAAAACATTCAGTACTTC.

In its sample, this clone was seen a few times. The chain has TRBV19 and TRBJ1-2; D unresolved. The V end was cut by 5 bases, the J end by 6 bases, with 10 bases between. The CDR3 extends over 12 amino acids. Per the germline V gene, CDR1 is LNHDA and CDR2 is SQIVND (reference sequence). The CDR3 DNA sequence: TGTGCCAGTAGTTATCTGTCGGATGGCTACACCTTC. The encoded protein is CASSYLSDGYTF.

The V gene is TRBV2, the J gene TRBJ1-1; 8 bases line up with TRBD1. The CDR3 loop spans 16 amino acids. Trimming took 4 bases from V and 6 from J; bases not matched to a gene: 13. Germline V lookup: CDR1 SNHLY, CDR2 FYNNEI. This CDR3 is CASSARRQGTGSEAFF. In DNA form, the CDR3 reads TGTGCCAGCAGTGCCCGTCGACAGGGGACGGGATCTGAAGCTTTCTTT.

This clone turned up a few times. The V gene is TRBV5-4, the J gene TRBJ2-3; 9 bases map to TRBD2. V shed 0 bases, J shed 0 bases, and the junction held 2 bases outside the gene matches. This CDR3 is 16 amino acids long. CDR1 SGHNT and CDR2 YYREEE come from the germline V gene (reference sequence). CDR3 sequence (DNA): TGTGCCAGCAGCTTGGCGCTAGCGGGAAGCACAGATACGCAGTATTTT. This encodes CASSLALAGSTDTQYF.

This chain connects TRBV18 to TRBJ2-3; D might be TRBD1 (5 bases). Per germline, CDR1 KGHSH and CDR2 LQKENI. The length of the CDR3 is 14 residues. Trimming removed 3 bases at V and 2 bases at J, with 9 bases between. The CDR3 nucleotides read TGTGCCAGCTCACCGAAGACAGTCACAGATACGCAGTATTTT. It is translated as CASSPKTVTDTQYF.

This clone occurred many times. The chain links TRBV4-1 to TRBJ2-5; 7 nucleotides agree with TRBD1. The CDR3 has 13 amino acids. The V segment lost 6 bases and the J segment 5 bases; nucleotides outside the gene matches: 6. Germline V gives CDR1 MGHRA, CDR2 YSYEKL. CDR3 nucleotide sequence: TGCGCCAGCAGTCTGACAGGGATGGAGACCCAGTACTTC. Translation: CASSLTGMETQYF.